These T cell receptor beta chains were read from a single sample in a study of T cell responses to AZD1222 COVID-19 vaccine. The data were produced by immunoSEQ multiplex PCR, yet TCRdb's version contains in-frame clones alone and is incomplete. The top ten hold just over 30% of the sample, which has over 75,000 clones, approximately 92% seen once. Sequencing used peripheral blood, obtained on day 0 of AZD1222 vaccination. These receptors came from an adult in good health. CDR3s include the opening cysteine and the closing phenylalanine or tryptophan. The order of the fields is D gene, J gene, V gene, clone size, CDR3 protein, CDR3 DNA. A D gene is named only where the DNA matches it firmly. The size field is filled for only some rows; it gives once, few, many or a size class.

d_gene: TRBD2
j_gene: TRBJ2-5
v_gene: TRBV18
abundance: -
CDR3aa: CASTKQHGGQETQYF
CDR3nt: TGTGCCAGCACCAAGCAACACGGGGGGCAAGAGACCCAGTACTTC

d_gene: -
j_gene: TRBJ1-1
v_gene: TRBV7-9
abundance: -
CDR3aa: CASSSWDTEAFF
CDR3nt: TGTGCCAGCAGTTCGTGGGACACTGAAGCTTTCTTT

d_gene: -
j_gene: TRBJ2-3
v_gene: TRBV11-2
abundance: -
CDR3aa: CASSLEVKDTQYF
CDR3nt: TGTGCCAGCAGCTTAGAAGTAAAAGATACGCAGTATTTT

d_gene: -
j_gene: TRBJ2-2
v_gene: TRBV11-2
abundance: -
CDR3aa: CASSSGWENTGELFF
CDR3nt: TGTGCCAGCAGCTCAGGGTGGGAAAACACCGGGGAGCTGTTTTTT

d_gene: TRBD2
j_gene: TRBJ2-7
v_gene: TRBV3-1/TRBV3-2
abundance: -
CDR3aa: CASSHGAGTSGSGQYF
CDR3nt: TGTGCCAGCAGCCACGGGGCCGGGACTAGCGGGAGCGGGCAGTACTTC

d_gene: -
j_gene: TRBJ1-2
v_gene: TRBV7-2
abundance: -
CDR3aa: CASSLALRSDGYTF
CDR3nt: TGTGCCAGCAGCTTAGCGCTCCGTTCGGATGGCTACACCTTC

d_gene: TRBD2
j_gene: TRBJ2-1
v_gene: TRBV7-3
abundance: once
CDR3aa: CASSWEGLAAYNEQFF
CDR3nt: TGTGCCAGCAGCTGGGAGGGGCTAGCGGCCTACAATGAGCAGTTCTTC

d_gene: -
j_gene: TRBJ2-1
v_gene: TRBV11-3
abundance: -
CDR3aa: CASSLSRTYNEQFF
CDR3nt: TGTGCCAGCAGCTTGTCTCGTACCTACAATGAGCAGTTCTTC

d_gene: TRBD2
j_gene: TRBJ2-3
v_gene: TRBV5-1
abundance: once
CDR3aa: CASSSGRAAGTDTQYF
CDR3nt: TGCGCCAGCTCTAGCGGGAGGGCGGCGGGCACAGATACGCAGTATTTT

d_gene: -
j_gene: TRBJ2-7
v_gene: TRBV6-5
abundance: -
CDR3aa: CASKDGEKSSYEQYF
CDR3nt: TGTGCCAGCAAGGACGGGGAGAAGAGCTCCTACGAGCAGTACTTC

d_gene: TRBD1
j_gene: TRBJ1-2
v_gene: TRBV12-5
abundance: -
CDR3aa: CASGLMTGGHYTF
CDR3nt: TGTGCTAGTGGTTTGATGACAGGGGGCCATTATACCTTC

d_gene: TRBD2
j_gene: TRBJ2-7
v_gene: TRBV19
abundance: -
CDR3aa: CASSPGLAGGRYF
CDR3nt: TGTGCCAGTAGCCCGGGACTAGCGGGAGGGCGGTACTTC

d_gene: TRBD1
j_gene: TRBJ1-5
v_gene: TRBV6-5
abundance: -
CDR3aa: CASSKGQGVLQPQHF
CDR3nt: TGTGCCAGCAGTAAGGGACAGGGCGTTCTTCAGCCCCAGCATTTT

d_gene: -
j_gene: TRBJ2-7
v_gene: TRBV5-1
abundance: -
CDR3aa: CASSSDRSYEQYF
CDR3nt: TGCGCCAGCAGCTCGGACAGATCCTACGAGCAGTACTTC

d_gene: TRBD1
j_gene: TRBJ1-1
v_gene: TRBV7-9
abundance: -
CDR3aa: CASSPPGQLNTEAFF
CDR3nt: TGTGCCAGCAGCCCCCCGGGACAGTTGAACACTGAAGCTTTCTTT

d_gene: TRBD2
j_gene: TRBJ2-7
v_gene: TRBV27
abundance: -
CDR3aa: CASSHGGGRGIYEQYF
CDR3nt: TGTGCCAGCAGCCACGGGGGAGGGAGGGGTATATACGAGCAGTACTTC

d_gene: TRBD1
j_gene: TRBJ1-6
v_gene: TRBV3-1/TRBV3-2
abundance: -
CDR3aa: CASSQGTGTGHYSPLHF
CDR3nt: TGTGCCAGCAGCCAAGGGACCGGGACAGGTCACTATTCACCCCTCCACTTT

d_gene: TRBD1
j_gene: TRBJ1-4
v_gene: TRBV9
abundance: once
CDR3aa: CASSMADRAANEKLFF
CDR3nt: TGTGCCAGCAGCATGGCGGACAGGGCTGCTAATGAAAAACTGTTTTTT

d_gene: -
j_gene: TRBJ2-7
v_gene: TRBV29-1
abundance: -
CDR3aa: CSVEDPGLHEQYF
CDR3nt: TGCAGCGTTGAAGACCCGGGACTCCACGAGCAGTACTTC

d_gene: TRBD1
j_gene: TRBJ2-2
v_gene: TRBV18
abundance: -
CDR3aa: CASSPPIYLGGQGTTGELFF
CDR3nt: TGTGCCAGCTCACCGCCGATCTACCTTGGGGGACAGGGGACCACCGGGGAGCTGTTTTTT

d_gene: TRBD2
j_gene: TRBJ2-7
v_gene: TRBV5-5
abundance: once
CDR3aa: CASRPGTSGSREQYF
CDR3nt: TGTGCCAGCAGACCAGGGACTAGCGGGAGTAGGGAGCAGTACTTC

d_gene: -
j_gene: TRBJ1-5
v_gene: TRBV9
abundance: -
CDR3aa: CASSVASGNNQPQHF
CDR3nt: TGTGCCAGCAGCGTAGCTAGTGGAAATAATCAGCCCCAGCATTTT

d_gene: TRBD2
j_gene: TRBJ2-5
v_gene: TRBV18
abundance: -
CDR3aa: CASSPRLAGESKTQYF
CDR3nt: TGTGCCAGCTCACCAAGACTAGCGGGAGAATCTAAGACCCAGTACTTC

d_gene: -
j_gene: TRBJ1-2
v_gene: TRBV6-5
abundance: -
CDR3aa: CASSYQLRGDYGYTF
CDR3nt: TGTGCCAGCAGTTACCAACTTCGAGGCGACTATGGCTACACCTTC

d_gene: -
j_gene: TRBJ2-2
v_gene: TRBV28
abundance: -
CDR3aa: CASLAVNTGELFF
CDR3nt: TGTGCCAGCTTAGCAGTGAACACCGGGGAGCTGTTTTTT

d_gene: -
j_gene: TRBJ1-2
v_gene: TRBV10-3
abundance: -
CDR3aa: CAISVASSRGYTF
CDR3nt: TGTGCCATCAGTGTGGCCAGCTCTCGGGGCTACACCTTC

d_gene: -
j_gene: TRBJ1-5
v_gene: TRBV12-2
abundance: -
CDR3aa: CASRLVSRAKGYQPQHF
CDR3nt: TGTGCAAGTCGCTTAGTTAGCCGGGCCAAAGGGTATCAGCCCCAGCATTTT

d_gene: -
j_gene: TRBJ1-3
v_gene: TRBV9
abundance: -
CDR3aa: CASSVDGGGSGNTIYF
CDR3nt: TGTGCCAGCAGCGTAGATGGGGGTGGCTCTGGAAACACCATATATTTT

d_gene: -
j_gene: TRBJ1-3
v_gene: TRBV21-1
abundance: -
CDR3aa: CASRLVKGRTVGSGNTIYF
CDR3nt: -

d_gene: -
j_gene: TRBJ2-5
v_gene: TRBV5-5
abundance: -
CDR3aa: CASSTIGTPEETQYF
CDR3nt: TGTGCCAGCAGCACCATTGGGACACCGGAAGAGACCCAGTACTTC

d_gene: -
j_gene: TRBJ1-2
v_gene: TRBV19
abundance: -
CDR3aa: CTSKLPDPFYGYTF
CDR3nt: TGTACCAGTAAGCTGCCAGATCCCTTCTATGGCTACACCTTC

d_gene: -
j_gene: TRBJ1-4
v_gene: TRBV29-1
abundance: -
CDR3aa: CSAGQWNEKLFF
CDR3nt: TGCAGCGCCGGACAGTGGAATGAAAAACTGTTTTTT

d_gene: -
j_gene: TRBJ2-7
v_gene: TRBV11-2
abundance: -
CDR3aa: CASRERQSSYEQYF
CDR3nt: TGTGCCAGCAGGGAGAGACAGAGCTCCTACGAGCAGTACTTC

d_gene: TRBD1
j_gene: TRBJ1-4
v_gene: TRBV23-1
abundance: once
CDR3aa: CASKSRDRRASNEKLFF
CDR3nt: TGCGCCAGCAAATCCCGGGACAGGCGAGCGAGCAATGAAAAACTGTTTTTT

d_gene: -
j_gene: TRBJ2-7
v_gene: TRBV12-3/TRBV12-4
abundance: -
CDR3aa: CASSRDFYEQYF
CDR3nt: TGTGCCAGCAGTCGGGACTTCTACGAGCAGTACTTC

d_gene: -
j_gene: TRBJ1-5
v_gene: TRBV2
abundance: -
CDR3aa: CASSEAHQGVSNQPQHF
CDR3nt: TGTGCCAGCAGTGAAGCGCATCAGGGAGTTAGCAATCAGCCCCAGCATTTT

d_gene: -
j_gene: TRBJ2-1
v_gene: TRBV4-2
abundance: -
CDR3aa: CASSSGPDYNEQFF
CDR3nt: TGTGCCAGCAGCTCCGGACCAGACTACAATGAGCAGTTCTTC

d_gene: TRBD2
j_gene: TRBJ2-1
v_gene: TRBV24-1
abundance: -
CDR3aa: CATSDWLAAYNEQFF
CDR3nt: TGTGCCACCAGTGATTGGCTAGCGGCGTACAATGAGCAGTTCTTC

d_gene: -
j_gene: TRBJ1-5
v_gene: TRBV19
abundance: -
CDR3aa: CASSIPGRNQPQHF
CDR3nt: TGTGCCAGTAGTATCCCGGGACGGAATCAGCCCCAGCATTTT

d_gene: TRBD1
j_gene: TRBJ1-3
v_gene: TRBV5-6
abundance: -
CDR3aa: CASSLAGTDLSSGNTIYF
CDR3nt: TGTGCCAGCAGCTTGGCGGGGACAGATCTAAGCTCTGGAAACACCATATATTTT

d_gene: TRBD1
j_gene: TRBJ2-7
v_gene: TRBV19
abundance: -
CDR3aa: CASSQGTGAYEQYF
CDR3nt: TGTGCCAGTAGTCAGGGGACAGGGGCCTACGAGCAGTACTTC

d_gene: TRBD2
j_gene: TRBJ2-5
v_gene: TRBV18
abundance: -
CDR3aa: CASSPYSGLPQETQYF
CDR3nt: TGTGCCAGCTCACCTTATTCGGGACTACCCCAAGAGACCCAGTACTTC

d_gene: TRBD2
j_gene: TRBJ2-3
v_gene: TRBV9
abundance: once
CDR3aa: CASSSSGRIEGSDTQYF
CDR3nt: TGTGCCAGCAGCAGTAGCGGGAGGATCGAAGGATCGGATACGCAGTATTTT

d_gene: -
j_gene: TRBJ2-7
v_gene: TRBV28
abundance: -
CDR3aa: CASTEAGKYEQYF
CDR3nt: TGTGCCAGCACCGAGGCGGGAAAATACGAGCAGTACTTC

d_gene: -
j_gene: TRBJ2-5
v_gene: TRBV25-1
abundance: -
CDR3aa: CASERWETQYF
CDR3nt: TGTGCCAGCGAACGGTGGGAGACCCAGTACTTC

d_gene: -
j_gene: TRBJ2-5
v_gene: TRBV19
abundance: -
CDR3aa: CASSARGHQYQETQYF
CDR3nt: TGTGCCAGTAGTGCTAGGGGACACCAGTACCAAGAGACCCAGTACTTC

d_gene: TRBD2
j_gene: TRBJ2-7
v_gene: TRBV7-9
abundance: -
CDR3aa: CASSPHPLAGGPYEQYF
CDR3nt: TGTGCCAGCAGCCCCCACCCCCTAGCGGGAGGGCCCTACGAGCAGTACTTC

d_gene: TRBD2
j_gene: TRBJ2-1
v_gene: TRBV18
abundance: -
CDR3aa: CASSPPTSGYNEQFF
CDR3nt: TGTGCCAGCTCACCACCGACTAGCGGGTACAATGAGCAGTTCTTC